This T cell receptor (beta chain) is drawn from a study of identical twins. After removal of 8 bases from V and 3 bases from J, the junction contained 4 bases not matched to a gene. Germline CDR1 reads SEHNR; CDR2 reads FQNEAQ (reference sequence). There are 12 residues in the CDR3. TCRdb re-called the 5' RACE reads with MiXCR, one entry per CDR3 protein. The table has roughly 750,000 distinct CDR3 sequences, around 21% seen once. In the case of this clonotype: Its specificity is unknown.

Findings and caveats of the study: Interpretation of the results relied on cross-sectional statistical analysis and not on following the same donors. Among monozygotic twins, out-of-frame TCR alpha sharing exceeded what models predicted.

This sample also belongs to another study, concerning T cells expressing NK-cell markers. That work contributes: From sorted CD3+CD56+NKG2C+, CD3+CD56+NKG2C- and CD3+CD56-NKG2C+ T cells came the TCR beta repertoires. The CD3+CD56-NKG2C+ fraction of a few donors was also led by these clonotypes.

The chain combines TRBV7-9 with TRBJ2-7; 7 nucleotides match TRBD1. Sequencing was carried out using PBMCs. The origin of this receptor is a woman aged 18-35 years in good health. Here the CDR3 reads CASRDRHYEQYF. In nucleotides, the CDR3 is TGTGCCAGCCGGGACAGACACTACGAGCAGTACTTC.